Following are 31 T cell receptor beta chains from one sample sequenced in a study of blood T cells in healthy people across ages. Combining a sample-barcoded 5' primer with a J-beta primer mix, a second PCR ran for about 6 to 12 cycles. TCRdb itself ran the 5' RACE reads through MiXCR, one entry per CDR3 protein. The data show over a million distinct CDR3 sequences, around 39% seen once. The specimen sequenced was blood. The origin of the receptors is a woman between 18 and 30 years old in good health.

This chain links TRBV5-1 with TRBJ2-1, with 8 bases matching TRBD2. The J call may be in error: the DNA end matches TRBJ2-7 better. Germline V gene lookup returns CDR1 SGHRS and CDR2 YFSETQ. The CDR3 runs to 16 residues. The CDR3 DNA is TGCGCCAGCAGCTTGTCAGCGGGAGCAGACTACAATGAGCAGTACTTC. Amino acids: CASSLSAGADYNEQYF.

The J gene is TRBJ2-3, the V gene TRBV2, with no clear D. Trimming pared 6 bases from V and 5 bases from J, leaving 12 bases between. This CDR3 contains 13 residues. Germline V gene sequence: CDR1 SNHLY, CDR2 FYNNEI. CDR3 in amino acids: CASRGSTVDTQYF. The CDR3 DNA sequence: TGTGCCAGCAGGGGAAGTACGGTAGATACGCAGTATTTT.

The V and J genes are TRBV28 and TRBJ1-1, with TRBD1 as a possible D gene (5 bases). The CDR3 length is 12 residues. CDR1 is MDHEN, CDR2 SYDVKM, per germline. V was clipped by 8 bases and J by 3 bases, with 10 bases between them. The CDR3 nucleotides are TGTGCCAGCCGGGGGGTGTACACTGAAGCTTTCTTT. It codes for CASRGVYTEAFF.

The chain uses TRBV29-1 and TRBJ1-2, with 9 bases identical to TRBD1. The CDR3 has 15 residues. Germline V gives CDR1 SQVTM, CDR2 ANQGSEA. The junction had 10 bases not matched to a gene; V was cut back by 6 bases and J by 2 bases. CDR3 loop: CSVSSGTGPNYGYTF. CDR3 DNA sequence: TGCAGCGTCTCTTCCGGGACAGGGCCCAACTATGGCTACACCTTC.

This clonotype was counted a few times. This chain links TRBV28 with TRBJ2-1, with D hard to call. V was trimmed by 6 bases and J by 3 bases, leaving 9 bases between them. The CDR3 runs to 13 residues. Germline V gene data show CDR1 as MDHEN and CDR2 as SYDVKM. CDR3 in DNA: TGTGCCAGCAGCCATGAAAACTACAATGAGCAGTTCTTC. Translation gives CASSHENYNEQFF.

This chain uses TRBV3-1 with TRBJ2-4; no definite D call. CDR1 LGHDT and CDR2 YNNKEL come from the germline V gene (reference sequence). The CDR3 runs 16 residues. V lost 7 bases, J lost 13 bases, and 29 bases lay in between. This CDR3 is CASTHGTSSSYNEQYF. CDR3 coding DNA: TGTGCCAGCACCCACGGAACTTCAAGCTCCTACAATGAGCAGTACTTC.

This clonotype was detected a few times. The CDR3 protein is CSARDMGAYEQYF. The CDR3 DNA reads TGCAGTGCTAGAGATATGGGGGCCTACGAGCAGTACTTC. The J gene is TRBJ2-7, the V gene TRBV20-1; either TRBD1 or TRBD2 may supply D (5 bases each). The CDR3 consists of 13 residues. The germline gives CDR1 DFQATT, CDR2 SNEGSKA (reference sequence). Between the trimmed V and J ends, which lost 0 bases and 2 bases, there was a span of 8 bases.

This clonotype was seen only a few times. V usage is TRBV24-1 and J usage is TRBJ2-3; 10 bases agree with TRBD2. Looked up from germline, CDR1 is KGHDR and CDR2 is SFDVKD. Trimming removed 5 bases from V and 3 bases from J; junction bases left unmatched: 10. The CDR3 extends over 17 amino acids. CDR3 sequence reads: CATSGYQAGGITDTQYF. CDR3 DNA: TGTGCCACCAGTGGTTACCAAGCGGGGGGGATAACAGATACGCAGTATTTT.

CDR3 bases: TGTGCCAGCACGAAGGGGGCTGGATCGGAGACCCAGTACTTC. Its protein product is CASTKGAGSETQYF. The chain employs TRBV11-2 and TRBJ2-5; 7 bases fit TRBD1. V shed 7 bases and J 5 bases; nucleotides not matched to a gene: 10. The CDR3 spans 14 residues. Per germline, CDR1 SGHAT and CDR2 FQNNGV.

The chain recombines TRBV5-1 with TRBJ1-2; the match to TRBD1 covers 7 bases. The CDR3 length is 16 residues. CDR1 and CDR2 (germline): SGHRS, YFSETQ. J lost 4 bases, V lost 0 bases, and 9 bases had no gene match. In DNA, the CDR3 is TGCGCCAGCAGCTTGGCGAACACAGGGGCTGGCTATGGCTACACCTTC. Amino acid sequence: CASSLANTGAGYGYTF.

This clonotype has only one observation. The V gene is TRBV7-9, the J gene TRBJ2-4; D not resolved. The DNA end favors TRBJ2-7, so the J call may be wrong. CDR1 and CDR2 from the germline V gene are SEHNR and FQNEAQ (reference sequence). This CDR3 contains 14 residues. The CDR3 is CASIFSPATYEQYF. The CDR3 coding sequence is TGTGCCAGCATCTTCAGCCCAGCGACCTACGAGCAGTACTTC.

This chain joins TRBV11-2 and TRBJ2-7; 7 bases match TRBD2. This CDR3 has 13 residues. Losses at the gene ends were 8 bases for V and 0 bases for J; bases not matched to a gene: 4. CDR1 and CDR2 (germline): SGHAT, FQNNGV. The CDR3 loop reads CASHGGTSYEQYF. The DNA for the CDR3 is TGTGCCAGCCACGGGGGGACCTCCTACGAGCAGTACTTC.

As to this clonotype: A junction boundary mismatches the germline segment, possibly from a read error. V gene TRBV12-3 or TRBV12-4 combines with J gene TRBJ2-3, with TRBD2 matching 14 bases. This CDR3 is 15 amino acids long. CDR3 amino acids: CVSRRGLAGADTQYF. The CDR3 nucleotides are TGTGTCAGCAGGAGGGGACTAGCGGGAGCAGATACGCAGTATTTT.

This clonotype occurred a few times. This chain links TRBV5-8 with TRBJ1-3; possibly TRBD1 for D (6 bases). CDR1 and CDR2 from the germline V gene are SGHTS and YDEGEE. This CDR3 is 14 amino acids long. The V gene lost 4 bases and the J gene lost 4 bases, with 12 bases spanning the gap. The CDR3 DNA sequence: TGTGCCAGCAGCGAAGGGACATCAGGAAACACCATATATTTT. This encodes CASSEGTSGNTIYF.

V is TRBV20-1 and J is TRBJ2-1; the D gene is possibly TRBD2 (6 bases). The DNA end is more similar to TRBJ2-7, so the J call may be wrong. CDR3 length equals 14 residues. The germline gives CDR1 DFQATT, CDR2 SNEGSKA (reference sequence). The CDR3 nucleotides are TGCAGTGCTTTGCTAGCGTACCTCGACAATGAGCAGTACTTC. This encodes CSALLAYLDNEQYF.

The V call is TRBV12-5, the J call TRBJ1-1, with D unclear. This CDR3 comprises 17 residues. The V end lost 3 bases, the J end lost 4 bases, and 21 bases lay between the germline ends. Germline-derived CDR1 and CDR2 are LGHNT and FRNRAP. The CDR3 protein is CASGFQLIPSSPTEAFF. The CDR3 nucleotides are TGTGCTAGTGGTTTCCAGCTAATTCCCTCATCCCCCACTGAAGCTTTCTTT. The variable domain in full, completed from reference TRBV12-5 and TRBJ1-1, reads DARVTQTPRHKVTEMGQEVTMRCQPILGHNTVFWYRQTMMQGLELLAYFRNRAPLDDSGMPKDRFSAEMPDATLATLKIQPSEPRDSAVYFCASGFQLIPSSPTEAFFGQGTRLTVV.

This chain uses TRBV3-1 with TRBJ1-2; a weak D match, TRBD1 (6 bases). There are 15 residues in the CDR3. Deletions cut 5 bases from V and 0 bases from J, with 13 bases between. Germline CDR1 LGHDT, CDR2 YNNKEL (reference sequence). This CDR3 reads CASSIYRDTNYGYTF. The CDR3 DNA sequence: TGTGCCAGCAGCATCTACCGGGACACTAACTATGGCTACACCTTC.

The chain recombines TRBV30 with TRBJ2-3; D is uncertain. Germline CDR1 is GTSNPN and CDR2 is SVGIG (reference sequence). The CDR3 loop spans 13 amino acids. The ends were cut back, 3 bases at V and 4 bases at J, with 11 bases in the middle. This chain's CDR3 is CAWSRNGADTQYF. In DNA, the CDR3 is TGTGCCTGGAGCCGGAATGGGGCAGATACGCAGTATTTT.

V is TRBV12-3 or TRBV12-4 and J is TRBJ2-7; tentatively, D is TRBD2 (6 bases). V was shortened by 4 bases and J by 3 bases, with 16 bases between the two germline ends. The CDR3 extends over 15 amino acids. CDR3 region: CASSSARDLVYEQYF. In DNA form, the CDR3 reads TGTGCCAGCAGTTCGGCTCGGGACTTAGTCTACGAGCAGTACTTC.

The gene calls are TRBV10-3 and TRBJ2-5, with TRBD1 as a possible D gene (6 bases). This CDR3 spans 14 amino acids. Trimming took 0 bases from V and 3 from J, leaving 8 bases between them. Germline V gene sequence: CDR1 ENHRY, CDR2 SYGVKD. The DNA of the CDR3 is TGTGCCATCAGTGAGTCGAGGGGGAAAGAGACCCAGTACTTC. It encodes CAISESRGKETQYF.

The rearrangement joins TRBV7-7 to TRBJ2-5, with TRBD2 as a possible D gene (6 bases). V was shortened by 0 bases and J by 4 bases, with 12 bases between the two germline ends. The CDR3 sequence is 15 residues long. CDR1 SSHAT and CDR2 FNYEAQ come from the germline V gene (reference sequence). The CDR3 region is CASSLAAGTIETQYF. DNA for the CDR3: TGTGCCAGCAGCTTAGCGGCGGGGACGATAGAGACCCAGTACTTC. Filled out from reference TRBV7-7 and TRBJ2-5, the complete variable domain reads GAGVSQSPRYKVTKRGQDVTLRCDPISSHATLYWYQQALGQGPEFLTYFNYEAQPDKSGLPSDRFSAERPEGSISTLTIQRTEQRDSAMYRCASSLAAGTIETQYFGPGTRLLVL.

This clonotype was seen many times. CDR3 sequence: CSAVEDRTVSRSGEQFF. CDR3 in DNA: TGCAGTGCGGTAGAGGACAGGACTGTTAGTAGGTCAGGTGAGCAGTTCTTC. This chain connects TRBV20-1 to TRBJ2-1; 7 nucleotides line up with TRBD1. CDR1 is DFQATT, CDR2 SNEGSKA, per germline (reference sequence). The CDR3 spans 17 residues. The V gene end was trimmed by 6 bases and the J gene end by 9 bases; junction bases not matched to a gene: 23.

This clonotype was counted between two and nine times. The chain carries TRBV7-9 and TRBJ2-7; the match to TRBD1 covers 7 bases. From germline, CDR1 is SEHNR and CDR2 FQNEAQ (reference sequence). With V trimmed by 11 bases and J by 0 bases, 7 bases remained unmatched. This CDR3 has 13 residues. CDR3 DNA sequence: TGTGCCGGAAAGACAGGGTCCTCCTACGAGCAGTACTTC. Its protein is CAGKTGSSYEQYF.

This clonotype was picked up a small number of times. The chain combines TRBV7-9 with TRBJ1-1, with TRBD1 as a possible D gene (5 bases). CDR1 and CDR2 from the germline V gene are SEHNR and FQNEAQ (reference sequence). CDR3 length: 15 amino acids. V dropped 2 bases and J dropped 2 bases, with 12 bases sitting between them. This CDR3 reads CASSLRGPDNTEAFF. The DNA for the CDR3 is TGTGCCAGCAGCTTAAGGGGTCCCGATAACACTGAAGCTTTCTTT.

In DNA form, the CDR3 reads TGTGCCAGCAGTGAAAGGCACCCTACCTACGAGCAGTACTTC. Encoded protein: CASSERHPTYEQYF. This rearrangement joins TRBV6-1 to TRBJ2-7; D is undetermined. Trimming took off 2 bases at V and 2 bases at J, with 10 bases between the two ends. Germline V gene sequence: CDR1 MNHNS, CDR2 SASEGT. This CDR3 is 14 amino acids long.

As for this clonotype: One end of the junction is discordant with germline, which a read error may explain. The gene calls are TRBV7-9 and TRBJ2-3; tentative D call: TRBD1 (6 bases). Germline loops: CDR1 SEHNR, CDR2 FQNEAQ (reference sequence). CDR3 length: 16 residues. CDR3 region: CASSFPPDRSTETQYF. The CDR3 nucleotides read TGTGCCAGCAGCTTTCCCCCGGACAGAAGCACAGAGACGCAGTATTTT.

The chain is built from TRBV25-1 and TRBJ2-3; 8 nucleotides line up with TRBD2. The CDR3 has 16 residues. The germline V gene encodes CDR1 MGHDK and CDR2 SYGVNS. V trimming: 7 bases; J trimming: 2 bases; junction bases outside the gene matches: 11. CDR3 region: CASTSGVAGYTDTQYF. For the CDR3, the DNA is TGTGCCAGCACAAGCGGAGTAGCGGGATACACAGATACGCAGTATTTT.

This clonotype has more than one count but fewer than ten. The chain uses TRBV6-5 and TRBJ1-2; 9 nucleotides align to TRBD1. The germline V gene encodes CDR1 MNHEY and CDR2 SVGAGI. J lost 7 bases, V lost 0 bases, and 6 bases had no gene match. This CDR3 contains 15 residues. CDR3 sequence (DNA): TGTGCCAGCAGTTACTCGGACAGGGGAGGTCTTGGCTACACCTTC. It translates to CASSYSDRGGLGYTF.

The chain's CDR3 is CASSPRTGESYEQYF. CDR3 DNA: TGTGCCAGCTCACCACGGACAGGGGAATCCTACGAGCAGTACTTC. The V call is TRBV18, the J call TRBJ2-7, with TRBD1 matching 9 bases. The CDR3 runs 15 residues. V lost 1 base and J lost 1; bases outside the gene matches: 2. CDR1 and CDR2 from the germline V gene are KGHSH and LQKENI.

The rearrangement links TRBV3-1 to TRBJ2-5; no reliable D call. The closer fit of TRBJ2-7 to the DNA end suggests the J call may be wrong. Germline lookup yields CDR1 LGHDT and CDR2 YNNKEL (reference sequence). The CDR3 is 14 residues long. The CDR3 reads CASSRTLGNYEQYF. In DNA form, the CDR3 reads TGTGCCAGCAGCCGTACCCTGGGGAACTACGAGCAGTACTTC.

This clonotype was recorded a few times. The chain joins TRBV5-5 to TRBJ1-6, with TRBD1 as a possible D gene (5 bases). The germline V and J ends were trimmed by 2 bases and 7 bases, with 25 bases remaining between them. Germline V lookup: CDR1 SGHKS, CDR2 YYEKEE (reference sequence). The CDR3 has 19 residues. In DNA, the CDR3 is TGTGCCAGCAGCTTCGGGGTACTCATGGTGGGGCGGGGGAATTCACCCCTCCACTTT. This gives the protein CASSFGVLMVGRGNSPLHF.